The T cell receptor beta chain under discussion was sequenced for a study of human T cells and chemical hapten exposure. Study details: Small pooled library volume differences chiefly drove per-sample TCR yield variation.

This clonotype was picked up a small number of times. The V gene lost 2 bases and the J gene lost 2 bases, with 13 bases spanning the gap. CDR1 is MNHNS and CDR2 is SASEGT in the germline V gene. The CDR3 is made up of 15 amino acids. Via MiXCR, TCRdb re-called the RACE reads, giving one row per CDR3 protein. The sample shows around 120,000 distinct CDR3 sequences, 11% of them seen only once. Time point noted: patch test 1, 2 weeks after DPC sensitization. The sample's treatment: therapeutic diphenylcyclopropenone sensitization with weekly scalp DPC. The V call is TRBV6-1, the J call TRBJ2-7; D tentatively reads TRBD1 or TRBD2 (6 bases each). The receptor's source is a woman aged 40 to 49 with alopecia areata. Some clones in this sample may be carry-over from other donors' samples. The input for sequencing was whole blood, taken in connection with sensitization to the hapten diphenylcyclopropenone (DPC). The DNA of the CDR3 is TGTGCCAGCAGTGAACCAGGGGACTCAGCCTACGAGCAGTACTTC. Its translation: CASSEPGDSAYEQYF.